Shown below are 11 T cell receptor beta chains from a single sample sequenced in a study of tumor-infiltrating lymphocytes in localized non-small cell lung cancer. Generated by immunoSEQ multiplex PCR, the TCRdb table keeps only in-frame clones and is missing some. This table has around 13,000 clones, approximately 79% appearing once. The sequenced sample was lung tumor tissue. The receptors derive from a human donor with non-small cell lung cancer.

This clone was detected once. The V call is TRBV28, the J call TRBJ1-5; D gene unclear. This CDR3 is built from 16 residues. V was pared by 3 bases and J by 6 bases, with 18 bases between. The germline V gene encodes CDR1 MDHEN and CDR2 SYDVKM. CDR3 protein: CASSFILQEEGQPQHF. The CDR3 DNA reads TGTGCCAGCAGTTTTATACTTCAGGAGGAGGGTCAGCCCCAGCATTTT. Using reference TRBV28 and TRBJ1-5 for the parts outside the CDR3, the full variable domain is DVKVTQSSRYLVKRTGEKVFLECVQDMDHENMFWYRQDPGLGLRLIYFSYDVKMKEKGDIPEGYSVSREKKERFSLILESASTNQTSMYLCASSFILQEEGQPQHFGDGTRLSIL.

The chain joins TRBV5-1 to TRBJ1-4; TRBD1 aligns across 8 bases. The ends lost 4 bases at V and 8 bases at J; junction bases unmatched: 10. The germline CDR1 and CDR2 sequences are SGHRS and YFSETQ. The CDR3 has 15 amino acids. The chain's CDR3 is CASSLRGTGGEKLFF. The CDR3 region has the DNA TGCGCCAGCAGCCTGCGGGGGACAGGTGGGGAAAAACTGTTTTTT.

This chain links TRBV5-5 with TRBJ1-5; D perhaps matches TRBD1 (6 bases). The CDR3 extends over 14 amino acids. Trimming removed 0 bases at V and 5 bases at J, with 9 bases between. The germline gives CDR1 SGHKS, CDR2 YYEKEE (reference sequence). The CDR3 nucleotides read TGTGCCAGCAGCTTGGGCAGGGGCGATCAGCCCCAGCATTTT. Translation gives CASSLGRGDQPQHF.

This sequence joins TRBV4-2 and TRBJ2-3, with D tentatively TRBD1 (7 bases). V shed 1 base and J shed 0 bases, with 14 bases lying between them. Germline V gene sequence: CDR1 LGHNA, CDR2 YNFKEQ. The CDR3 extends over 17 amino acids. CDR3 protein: CASSQATGRFSTDTQYF. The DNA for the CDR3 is TGTGCCAGCAGCCAAGCGACAGGGAGGTTTAGCACAGATACGCAGTATTTT.

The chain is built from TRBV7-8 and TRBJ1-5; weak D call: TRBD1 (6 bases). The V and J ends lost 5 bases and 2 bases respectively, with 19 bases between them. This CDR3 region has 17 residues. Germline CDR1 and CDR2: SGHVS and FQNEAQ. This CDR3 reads CASSQRGTGARNQPQHF. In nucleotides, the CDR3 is TGTGCCAGCAGCCAAAGAGGTACGGGGGCCCGCAATCAGCCCCAGCATTTT.

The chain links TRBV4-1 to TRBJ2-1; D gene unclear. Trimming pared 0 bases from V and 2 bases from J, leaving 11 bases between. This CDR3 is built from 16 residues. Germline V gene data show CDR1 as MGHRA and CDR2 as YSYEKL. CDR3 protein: CASSQDRTGAYNEQFF. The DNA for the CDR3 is TGCGCCAGCAGCCAAGATAGGACGGGCGCCTACAATGAGCAGTTCTTC.

The DNA of the CDR3 is TGTGCCAGCAGTGAAGTCCTGGACTCAGGGCACCAGCCCCAGCATTTT. This translates into CASSEVLDSGHQPQHF. The genes are TRBV6-1 and TRBJ1-5; the D gene is possibly TRBD1 (5 bases). V was clipped by 1 base and J by 7 bases, with 17 bases between them. Germline lookup yields CDR1 MNHNS and CDR2 SASEGT. CDR3 length: 16 amino acids.

The CDR3 sequence: CASSPATTGGNEKLFF. In DNA form, the CDR3 reads TGTGCCAGCTCACCAGCTACGACAGGGGGCAATGAAAAACTGTTTTTT. The genes are TRBV18 and TRBJ1-4; 10 positions match TRBD1. Trimming cost V 2 bases and J 5 bases; bases outside gene matches: 5. Germline V gives CDR1 KGHSH, CDR2 LQKENI. CDR3 length: 16 residues.

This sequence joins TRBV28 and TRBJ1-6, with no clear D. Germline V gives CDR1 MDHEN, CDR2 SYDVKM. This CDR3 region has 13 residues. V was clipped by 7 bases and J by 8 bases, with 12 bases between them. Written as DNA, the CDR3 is TGTGCCAGCATCGCCCGAGACTATTCACCCCTCCACTTT. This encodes CASIARDYSPLHF.

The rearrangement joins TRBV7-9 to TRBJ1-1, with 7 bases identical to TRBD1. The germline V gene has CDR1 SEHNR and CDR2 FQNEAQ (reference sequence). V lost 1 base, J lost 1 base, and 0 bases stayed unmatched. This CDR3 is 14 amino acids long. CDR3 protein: CASSLGQGNTEAFF. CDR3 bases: TGTGCCAGCAGCTTAGGACAGGGGAACACTGAAGCTTTCTTT.

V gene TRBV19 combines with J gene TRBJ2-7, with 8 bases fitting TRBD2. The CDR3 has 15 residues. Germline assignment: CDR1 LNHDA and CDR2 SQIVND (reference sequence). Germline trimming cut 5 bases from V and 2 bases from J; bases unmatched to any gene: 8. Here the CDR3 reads CASSPFRGGAYEQYF. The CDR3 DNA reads TGTGCCAGTAGTCCTTTCCGGGGGGGCGCCTACGAGCAGTACTTC.